The sequence of this TCR beta chain was determined in a study of cytomegalovirus exposure and HLA in healthy donors. Broader study findings: Excluded: some indistinguishable V segments such as TRBV6-2 and TRBV6-3.

This clone showed up just a few times. Antigen specificity is unknown. Trimming removed 4 bases from V and 5 bases from J, with 8 bases in between. The CDR3 has 12 amino acids. Per the germline V gene, CDR1 is MNHNS and CDR2 is SASEGT. Amplification used 60 Vbeta primers and 13 Jbeta primers. This table comes from immunoSEQ multiplex PCR, and its TCRdb copy is limited to in-frame clones, with some not included. This sample has 120,000 to 150,000 clones; 9.4% occur once, and the top ten carry about 1.7%. Unrecorded immune exposure was likely among donors, who were nominally healthy when sampled. Source material: PBMCs. The rearrangement links TRBV6-1 to TRBJ2-5; perhaps TRBD2 as D (6 bases). The clonotype was recovered from a male donor in good health and CMV-seronegative. CDR3 bases: TGTGCCAGCAGTGGACTAGTGGAGACCCAGTACTTC. Protein sequence: CASSGLVETQYF.